Shown below are 25 T cell receptor beta chains from a single sample sequenced in a study of T-cell reconstitution after alpha-beta-depleted transplantation in children. Construction of the TCRbeta library involved unique molecular identifiers. TCRdb re-called the PCR reads with MiXCR, one entry per CDR3 protein. The sample lists about 610,000 distinct CDR3 sequences, about 10% occurring once. The sequenced sample was PBMCs from the stem cell graft donor, obtained from the stem cell graft. The receptor set was obtained from a human donor who donated a stem cell graft to a child with acute myeloid leukemia.

This clonotype was found a few times. This chain uses TRBV20-1 with TRBJ2-4; perhaps D is TRBD1 or TRBD2 (6 bases each). Germline V lookup: CDR1 DFQATT, CDR2 SNEGSKA (reference sequence). CDR3 length: 16 amino acids. The germline V and J ends were trimmed by 0 bases and 3 bases, with 15 bases remaining between them. CDR3 DNA: TGCAGTGCTAGAGATCCCGGGGGCCAATTCAAAAACATTCAGTACTTC. Its translation: CSARDPGGQFKNIQYF.

The V and J genes are TRBV12-3 or TRBV12-4 and TRBJ2-2; a possible D gene is TRBD1 (6 bases). V lost 6 bases, J lost 6 bases, and 11 bases lay in between. The CDR3 runs to 13 residues. For the CDR3, the DNA is TGTGCCAGCAGACCAACAGGGTCCGGGGAGCTGTTTTTT. Translated, it gives CASRPTGSGELFF.

This clonotype was observed a handful of times. The V and J genes are TRBV12-5 and TRBJ2-3, with TRBD1 matching over 8 bases. This CDR3 comprises 15 residues. Germline assignment: CDR1 LGHNT and CDR2 FRNRAP. V was clipped by 4 bases and J by 1 base; unmatched bases: 4. In nucleotides, the CDR3 is TGTGCTAGTGGTTCCGGACAGGGTGGCACAGATACGCAGTATTTT. Translated, it gives CASGSGQGGTDTQYF.

The sample holds a few counts of this clonotype. The J gene is TRBJ2-3, the V gene TRBV28; 11 bases fit TRBD2. CDR1 MDHEN and CDR2 SYDVKM come from the germline V gene. V gave up 5 bases and J gave up 8 bases; unmatched junction bases: 15. CDR3 length: 17 amino acids. The CDR3, as DNA: TGTGCCAGCAGTCCAGCTAGCGGGAGGCCTCCCCGGGGTACGCAGTATTTT. It codes for CASSPASGRPPRGTQYF.

This clonotype was counted only a few times. The chain uses TRBV28 and TRBJ2-3; 13 nucleotides agree with TRBD2. Germline-derived CDR1 and CDR2 are MDHEN and SYDVKM. CDR3 length equals 18 residues. With 2 bases clipped from V and 4 bases from J, the junction kept 9 bases outside the gene matches. CDR3 coding DNA: TGTGCCAGCAGTTTACCCGGACTAGCGGGAGTGGAGGCAGATACGCAGTATTTT. Translation gives CASSLPGLAGVEADTQYF.

This clonotype has only a few counts. The V gene is TRBV29-1, the J gene TRBJ2-7; D is perhaps TRBD1 (6 bases). The CDR3 has 14 residues. Trimming took 4 bases from V and 0 from J, leaving 13 bases between them. Germline V CDR1 and CDR2: SQVTM, ANQGSEA. The CDR3 loop reads CSVGGTQSSYEQYF. CDR3 nucleotides: TGCAGCGTTGGGGGGACACAGAGCTCCTACGAGCAGTACTTC.

This chain joins TRBV20-1 and TRBJ2-4; perhaps TRBD1 as D (6 bases). Germline lookup yields CDR1 DFQATT and CDR2 SNEGSKA (reference sequence). V lost 2 bases and J lost 9, with 11 bases in between. The CDR3 is 12 amino acids. The CDR3 sequence is CSARWDTGIQYF. In nucleotides, the CDR3 is TGCAGTGCTAGATGGGACACGGGCATTCAGTACTTC.

This clonotype was counted at least ten times. The rearrangement links TRBV28 to TRBJ1-6, with 10 bases matching TRBD1. CDR1 MDHEN and CDR2 SYDVKM come from the germline V gene. The junction had 2 bases not matched to a gene; V was cut back by 4 bases and J by 5 bases. The CDR3 spans 15 residues. Written as DNA, the CDR3 is TGTGCCAGCAGTTCAGGGACAGGGGATAATTCACCCCTCCACTTT. Protein product: CASSSGTGDNSPLHF.

The rearrangement links TRBV6-2 or TRBV6-3 to TRBJ2-6, with D maybe TRBD1 (5 bases). V lost 0 bases and J lost 3, with 12 bases in between. CDR1 is MNHEY and CDR2 is SVGEGT in the germline V gene. The CDR3 is 17 residues long. CDR3 loop: CASSYSGVEFGANVLTF. In nucleotides, the CDR3 is TGTGCCAGCAGTTACTCAGGGGTCGAGTTTGGGGCCAACGTCCTGACTTTC.

This clonotype was detected ten times or more. The V gene is TRBV4-2, the J gene TRBJ2-1; a weak D match, TRBD2 (6 bases). The CDR3 consists of 12 residues. With 1 base removed from V and 10 bases from J, the gap between germline ends came to 8 bases. Germline V gene data show CDR1 as LGHNA and CDR2 as YNFKEQ. CDR3 amino acids: CASSQAGSEQFF. The CDR3 nucleotides are TGTGCCAGCAGCCAAGCCGGGAGCGAGCAGTTCTTC.

There are a few counts of this clonotype. The rearrangement links TRBV15 to TRBJ2-1; D may be TRBD2 (6 bases). The CDR3 consists of 16 residues. Germline CDR1 and CDR2: LNHNV and YYDKDF (reference sequence). With 0 bases removed from V and 4 bases from J, the gap between germline ends came to 13 bases. CDR3 sequence reads: CATSRERGRVYNEQFF. In nucleotides, the CDR3 is TGTGCCACCAGCAGAGAGCGGGGTCGTGTTTACAATGAGCAGTTCTTC.

V is TRBV6-5 and J is TRBJ2-1, with 7 bases that match TRBD2. The CDR3 covers 14 residues. The germline V gene has CDR1 MNHEY and CDR2 SVGAGI. The trim removed 9 bases at V and 3 bases at J, leaving 8 bases unmatched. The CDR3 nucleotides read TGTGCCAGTCGGCCTAGCGGAGACTACAATGAGCAGTTCTTC. Residues: CASRPSGDYNEQFF.

This clonotype has more than one count but fewer than ten. The chain employs TRBV29-1 and TRBJ2-2, with TRBD2 as a possible D gene (6 bases). Germline V gives CDR1 SQVTM, CDR2 ANQGSEA. This CDR3 has 12 residues. V shed 7 bases and J shed 5 bases, with 11 bases lying between them. In nucleotides, the CDR3 is TGCAGCGCGACTAGTGTAACCGGGGAGCTGTTTTTT. This codes for CSATSVTGELFF.

V is TRBV4-2 and J is TRBJ1-1, with TRBD1 as a possible D gene (5 bases). CDR3 length: 15 residues. Trimming cost V 8 bases and J 5 bases, with 21 bases left between them. Germline values: CDR1 LGHNA, CDR2 YNFKEQ. The DNA of the CDR3 is TGTGCCAGCCGGCGCGTGGACAACCTTGGGACTGAAGCTTTCTTT. Translation gives CASRRVDNLGTEAFF.

In its sample, this clonotype was seen once. The rearrangement joins TRBV7-2 to TRBJ2-3; TRBD2 aligns across 11 bases. The CDR3 covers 17 residues. V gave up 5 bases and J gave up 2 bases; unmatched junction bases: 9. The germline V gene encodes CDR1 SGHTA and CDR2 FQGNSA. CDR3 sequence (DNA): TGTGCCAGCAGCCCGCGACTAGCGGGGCCCCCCACAGATACGCAGTATTTT. This sequence encodes CASSPRLAGPPTDTQYF.

The chain is built from TRBV18 and TRBJ2-1, with D possibly matching TRBD2 (6 bases). The CDR3 extends over 14 amino acids. V was clipped by 10 bases and J by 3 bases, with 16 bases between them. CDR1 KGHSH and CDR2 LQKENI come from the germline V gene. The CDR3 sequence is CATFEGLLYNEQFF. The CDR3 DNA follows: TGTGCCACCTTCGAGGGACTCCTCTACAATGAGCAGTTCTTC. Variable domain in full (rest from reference TRBV18 and TRBJ2-1): NAGVMQNPRHLVRRRGQEARLRCSPMKGHSHVYWYRQLPEEGLKFMVYLQKENIIDESGMPKERFSAEFPKEGPSILRIQQVVRGDSAAYFCATFEGLLYNEQFFGPGTRLTVL.

This chain connects TRBV6-5 to TRBJ2-3; 14 bases agree with TRBD2. The length of the CDR3 is 15 residues. Germline V gene lookup returns CDR1 MNHEY and CDR2 SVGAGI. The J segment lost 6 bases and the V segment lost 2 bases, leaving 1 base of the junction unmatched. CDR3 nucleotides: TGTGCCAGCAGTTACGGACTAGCGGGAGGTGATACGCAGTATTTT. Translated, it gives CASSYGLAGGDTQYF.

This clonotype was picked up many times. V and J are TRBV28 and TRBJ2-1; TRBD2 matches at 9 bases. CDR1 and CDR2 from the germline V gene are MDHEN and SYDVKM. V lost 6 bases, J lost 7 bases, and 22 bases stayed unmatched. This CDR3 spans 19 amino acids. CDR3 sequence: CASSPQPGRGSGRSNEQFF. CDR3 nucleotides: TGTGCCAGCAGCCCTCAACCAGGGAGAGGTAGCGGGAGAAGTAATGAGCAGTTCTTC.

The chain joins TRBV20-1 to TRBJ2-6; D unresolved. CDR1 and CDR2 from the germline V gene are DFQATT and SNEGSKA (reference sequence). The CDR3 has 14 residues. Trimming took 5 bases from V and 0 from J, leaving 8 bases between them. The CDR3, as DNA: TGCAGTGCTCCCCATAGCTCTGGGGCCAACGTCCTGACTTTC. Protein sequence: CSAPHSSGANVLTF.

Ten or more counts support this clonotype. This chain links TRBV6-2 or TRBV6-3 with TRBJ2-2; 11 nucleotides line up with TRBD2. Unmatched junction bases numbered 8, after V lost 5 bases and J lost 3 bases. CDR3 length: 17 amino acids. CDR1 is MNHEY and CDR2 is SVGEGT in the germline V gene. The CDR3 sequence: CASSPPGTSGHTGELFF. The CDR3 nucleotides read TGTGCCAGCAGTCCACCAGGGACTAGCGGACACACCGGGGAGCTGTTTTTT.

V usage is TRBV27 and J usage is TRBJ2-1, with 11 bases aligning to TRBD2. Germline CDR1 reads MNHEY; CDR2 reads SMNVEV (reference sequence). J was trimmed by 7 bases and V by 8 bases; bases with no gene match: 10. This CDR3 region has 15 residues. The CDR3 here is CASFTGSGRGNEQFF. CDR3 DNA sequence: TGTGCCAGCTTTACAGGTAGCGGGAGGGGGAATGAGCAGTTCTTC.

This chain connects TRBV5-1 to TRBJ1-2, with 11 bases lining up with TRBD1. The CDR3 loop spans 12 amino acids. The V segment lost 5 bases and the J segment 8 bases; nucleotides outside the gene matches: 2. In germline, CDR1 is SGHRS, CDR2 YFSETQ. CDR3 sequence: CASRGQGGGYTF. The DNA of the CDR3 is TGCGCCAGCAGGGGACAGGGGGGAGGCTACACCTTC.

The chain joins TRBV7-9 to TRBJ1-1; TRBD1 matches 10 bases. The CDR3 contains 15 residues. The germline gives CDR1 SEHNR, CDR2 FQNEAQ (reference sequence). V shed 4 bases, J shed 0 bases, and the junction held 2 bases outside the gene matches. In DNA, the CDR3 is TGTGCCAGCAGCTCGGGGACAGGGGTGAACACTGAAGCTTTCTTT. Translated, it gives CASSSGTGVNTEAFF.

This clonotype was recorded a few times. CDR3 sequence (DNA): TGTGCCAGCAGCCAAGACAGGTTGGGGGGGCAGTACTTC. It yields the protein CASSQDRLGGQYF. The V and J genes are TRBV14 and TRBJ2-7; a weak D match, TRBD2 (6 bases). Germline values: CDR1 SGHDN, CDR2 FVKESK. The CDR3 has 13 amino acids. Trimming cost V 0 bases and J 9 bases, with 12 bases left between them. The whole variable domain, remainder taken from reference TRBV14 and TRBJ2-7, is EAGVTQFPSHSVIEKGQTVTLRCDPISGHDNLYWYRRVMGKEIKFLLHFVKESKQDESGMPNNRFLAERTGGTYSTLKVQPAELEDSGVYFCASSQDRLGGQYFGPGTRLTVT.

J is TRBJ1-2 and V is TRBV7-2, with D perhaps TRBD1 (6 bases). V was trimmed by 6 bases and J by 6 bases, leaving 14 bases between them. There are 13 residues in the CDR3. The germline V gene has CDR1 SGHTA and CDR2 FQGNSA. As DNA, the CDR3 is TGTGCCAGCAGTTACAGGGAAAGGAATGGCTACACCTTC. Translated: CASSYRERNGYTF.